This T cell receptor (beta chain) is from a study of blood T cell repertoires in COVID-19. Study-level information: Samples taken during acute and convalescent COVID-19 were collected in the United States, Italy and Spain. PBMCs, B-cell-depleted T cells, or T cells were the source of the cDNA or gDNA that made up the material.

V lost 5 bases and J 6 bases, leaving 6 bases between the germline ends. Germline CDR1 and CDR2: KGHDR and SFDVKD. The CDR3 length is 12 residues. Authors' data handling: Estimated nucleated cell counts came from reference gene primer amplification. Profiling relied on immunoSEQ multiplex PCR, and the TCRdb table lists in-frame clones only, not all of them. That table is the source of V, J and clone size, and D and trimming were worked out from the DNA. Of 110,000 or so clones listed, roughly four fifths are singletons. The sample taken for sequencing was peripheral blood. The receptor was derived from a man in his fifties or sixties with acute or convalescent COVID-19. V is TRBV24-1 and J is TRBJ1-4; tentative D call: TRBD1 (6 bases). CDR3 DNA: TGTGCCACCAGTGCAGGGGATGAAAAACTGTTTTTT. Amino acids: CATSAGDEKLFF.